The rows below give T cell receptor beta chains drawn from one sample of a study of T cells expressing NK-cell markers. TCRdb derives one entry per CDR3 protein from the 5' RACE reads, leaving out DNA. The record lists some 340,000 distinct CDR3 sequences, of which the ten most abundant hold 5.2%. Sequencing was carried out using blood T cells: a sorted CD56 or NKG2C T cell subset, CD4+ or CD8+ T cells, or bulk PBMC T cells (not recorded which). The receptor set was obtained from a man aged 18 to 70 in good health. CDR3s include the opening cysteine and the closing phenylalanine or tryptophan.

J gene | V gene | CDR3 protein
TRBJ2-3 | TRBV19 | CASLEGSGDTQYF
TRBJ1-1 | TRBV7-2 | CASSQTLDRFNTEAFF
TRBJ2-1 | TRBV27 | CASSPRDRNSSYNEQFF
TRBJ2-3 | TRBV7-8 | CASSRPSRDTQYF
TRBJ2-1 | TRBV11-1 | CASSAGVVAREQFF
TRBJ2-3 | TRBV20-1 | CSARDVSGPSDTQYF
TRBJ2-1 | TRBV5-1 | CASSLAPSGGAISYNEQFF
TRBJ1-6 | TRBV5-1 | CASSLNTGGGSPLHF
TRBJ1-6 | TRBV15 | CATSRAASPRNNSPLHF
TRBJ1-2 | TRBV6-1 | CASSEAAYLPGGYTF
TRBJ1-1 | TRBV12-3/TRBV12-4 | CASSFFTGVMNTEAFF
TRBJ2-3 | TRBV5-1 | CASSREARVDTQYF
TRBJ2-4 | TRBV5-1 | CASSLDPRGGPKNIQYF
TRBJ2-2 | TRBV7-9 | CASSLALAGANTGELFF
TRBJ1-1 | TRBV6-2/TRBV6-3 | CASSLTGTAEAFF
TRBJ1-3 | TRBV18 | CASSPRVGTSSGNTIYF
TRBJ2-1 | TRBV5-1 | CASSVTIRGSYNEQFF
TRBJ2-5 | TRBV23-1 | CASSQAGTGRKETQYF
TRBJ2-7 | TRBV4-1 | CASSQFTGIPTRTYEQYF
TRBJ2-7 | TRBV5-4 | CASQSLVGEQYF
TRBJ2-7 | TRBV4-2 | CASSQVGAGVSYEQYF
TRBJ2-2 | TRBV11-2 | CASSPWTGANTGELFF
TRBJ1-5 | TRBV19 | CASSMTISGNQPQHF
TRBJ2-7 | TRBV20-1 | CSATTLGGGASSYEQYF
TRBJ2-5 | TRBV6-2/TRBV6-3 | CASSPGLARVTQYF
TRBJ2-3 | TRBV5-4 | CASSRGASTDTQYF
TRBJ2-5 | TRBV30 | CAWSVGTSRGETQYF
TRBJ2-3 | TRBV7-6 | CASSFGGTSTDTQYF
TRBJ2-3 | TRBV6-5 | CASSYSPGLAGVDTQYF
TRBJ2-2 | TRBV7-9 | CASSLGSRVGNTGELFF
TRBJ1-1 | TRBV2 | CASVYFQGVRTEAFF
TRBJ2-3 | TRBV30 | CAWSRVVTYTDTQYF
TRBJ1-5 | TRBV30 | CAWSVSGGQPQHF
TRBJ1-6 | TRBV12-3/TRBV12-4 | CASSTRSSYNSPLHF
TRBJ2-2 | TRBV11-2 | CASSFARATGELFF
TRBJ2-5 | TRBV20-1 | CSASRGTGGQETQYF
TRBJ2-1 | TRBV2 | CASTDPAGGFHEQFF
TRBJ2-3 | TRBV7-2 | CASSLRPSRGDTQYF
TRBJ2-2 | TRBV5-1 | CASSSPGQITGELFF